What follows are 31 T cell receptor beta chains derived from one specimen sequenced in a study of shared clonotypes between healthy human individuals. Generated by immunoSEQ multiplex PCR, the TCRdb table keeps only in-frame clones and is missing some. In the table there are 2.3 million or so clones, approximately 95% of which are singletons. The sample was naive CD4+ T cells from PBMCs. Subset defined: CD45RA+ positively selected. Receptor source: a man between 18 and 29 years old in good health. Some clones in this sample may be carry-over from other donors' samples.

This chain links TRBV28 with TRBJ2-5, with 8 bases identical to TRBD2. Germline V gene data show CDR1 as MDHEN and CDR2 as SYDVKM. The CDR3 consists of 14 residues. V gave up 4 bases and J gave up 4 bases; unmatched junction bases: 5. The DNA of the CDR3 is TGTGCCAGCAGTTCTTCTAGCGGGCTAGAGACCCAGTACTTC. Translating gives CASSSSSGLETQYF.

V usage is TRBV28 and J usage is TRBJ1-4, with 8 bases aligning to TRBD1. Looked up from germline, CDR1 is MDHEN and CDR2 is SYDVKM. Losses at the gene ends were 4 bases for V and 0 bases for J; bases not matched to a gene: 4. The CDR3 length is 16 residues. CDR3 DNA: TGTGCCAGCAGTTACCTACAGGGGGCAACTAATGAAAAACTGTTTTTT. Protein product: CASSYLQGATNEKLFF.

The chain joins TRBV18 to TRBJ1-4, with TRBD1 as a possible D gene (6 bases). Per the germline V gene, CDR1 is KGHSH and CDR2 is LQKENI. The CDR3 extends over 14 amino acids. With 2 bases removed from V and 6 bases from J, the gap between germline ends came to 10 bases. The CDR3 DNA reads TGTGCCAGCTCACCAGGGACAAGGGATGAAAAACTGTTTTTT. Residues: CASSPGTRDEKLFF.

The chain combines TRBV2 with TRBJ1-4; TRBD1 aligns across 7 bases. V lost 3 bases, J lost 5 bases, and 6 bases stayed unmatched. Germline loops: CDR1 SNHLY, CDR2 FYNNEI. The CDR3 sequence is 15 residues long. This CDR3 is CASSDGGQSNEKLFF. The CDR3 bases are TGTGCCAGCAGTGATGGGGGACAGAGCAATGAAAAACTGTTTTTT.

This clone has only a few counts. This sequence joins TRBV4-2 and TRBJ2-7; unclear D gene. The V gene lost 0 bases and the J gene lost 6 bases, with 18 bases spanning the gap. The CDR3 runs 16 residues. CDR1 LGHNA and CDR2 YNFKEQ come from the germline V gene. The CDR3 sequence: CASSQEVGSRDGEQYF. The CDR3 region has the DNA TGTGCCAGCAGCCAAGAAGTCGGCTCCCGTGACGGCGAGCAGTACTTC.

The chain recombines TRBV10-1 with TRBJ2-2; no clear D gene. V dropped 5 bases and J dropped 5 bases, with 9 bases sitting between them. The CDR3 totals 13 residues. CDR1 is WNHNN, CDR2 SYGVQD, per germline (reference sequence). The DNA of the CDR3 is TGCGCCAGCAGTTTCGATCCAACCGGGGAGCTGTTTTTT. Translating it yields CASSFDPTGELFF.

This chain joins TRBV18 and TRBJ1-1; TRBD1 matches 11 bases. The CDR3 runs 18 residues. Germline values: CDR1 KGHSH, CDR2 LQKENI. V gave up 3 bases and J gave up 3 bases; unmatched junction bases: 12. The CDR3 DNA reads as TGTGCCAGCTCACCTCTGTCCGGGACAGGGGGAAAGGACACTGAAGCTTTCTTT. Protein product: CASSPLSGTGGKDTEAFF.

The chain links TRBV5-1 to TRBJ2-2; possible D gene TRBD1, 6 bases. Germline-derived CDR1 and CDR2 are SGHRS and YFSETQ. V was pared by 3 bases and J by 2 bases, with 11 bases between. This CDR3 is 15 amino acids long. CDR3 in DNA: TGCGCCAGCAGCTACGGACAGCTAAACACCGGGGAGCTGTTTTTT. Translation: CASSYGQLNTGELFF.

The rearrangement links TRBV15 to TRBJ2-7, with a possible D match to TRBD2 (5 bases). The length of the CDR3 is 15 residues. Trimming removed 3 bases at V and 3 bases at J, with 15 bases between. Germline lookup yields CDR1 LNHNV and CDR2 YYDKDF (reference sequence). DNA for the CDR3: TGTGCCACCAGCAGGCTTTCTCGGGGTTTCTACGAGCAGTACTTC. Amino acid sequence: CATSRLSRGFYEQYF.

Concerning this clone itself: The same CDR3 arises from other DNA sequences in this sample as well. The chain combines TRBV19 with TRBJ2-5, with a tentative D call TRBD2 (5 bases). The V end lost 3 bases, the J end lost 1 base, and 9 bases lay between the germline ends. Germline loops: CDR1 LNHDA, CDR2 SQIVND (reference sequence). The CDR3 covers 14 residues. CDR3 nucleotides: TGTGCCAGTAGTATTGCGGGCGTCCAAGAGACCCAGTACTTC. Protein sequence: CASSIAGVQETQYF.

The J gene is TRBJ2-7, the V gene TRBV2; 10 nucleotides line up with TRBD1. Trimming removed 5 bases from V and 7 bases from J; junction bases left unmatched: 35. Germline V gives CDR1 SNHLY, CDR2 FYNNEI. This CDR3 is built from 23 residues. This CDR3 reads CASSTPGQGRVELILREWLEQYF. CDR3 coding DNA: TGTGCCAGCAGTACACCGGGACAGGGGAGAGTAGAACTTATCCTCCGGGAATGGTTGGAGCAGTACTTC.

The chain joins TRBV6-6 to TRBJ1-3; D gene unclear. Germline CDR1 and CDR2: MNHNY and SVGAGI (reference sequence). The ends were cut back, 4 bases at V and 0 bases at J, with 10 bases in the middle. The CDR3 is 15 amino acids. The CDR3 spells CASSFQVGSGNTIYF. DNA of the CDR3: TGTGCCAGCAGTTTCCAAGTAGGCTCTGGAAACACCATATATTTT.

The V gene is TRBV7-2, the J gene TRBJ2-1; D might be TRBD1 or TRBD2, each matching 6 bases. The CDR3 is made up of 19 amino acids. CDR1 and CDR2 (germline): SGHTA, FQGNSA. V shed 1 base and J shed 0 bases, with 19 bases lying between them. The CDR3 DNA reads TGTGCCAGCAGCTTAGGAGGGGGGAGGAGCGGCCTCTCCTACAATGAGCAGTTCTTC. Its protein is CASSLGGGRSGLSYNEQFF.

This clone has just one count. V and J are TRBV7-3 and TRBJ1-3; weak D call: TRBD1 (6 bases). The V and J ends lost 5 bases and 8 bases respectively, with 16 bases between them. CDR1 SGHTA and CDR2 FQGTGA come from the germline V gene. The CDR3 is 14 residues long. This chain's CDR3 is CASSPDRSRDTIYF. CDR3 DNA sequence: TGTGCCAGCAGCCCCGACAGGTCTCGGGACACCATATATTTT.

CDR3 sequence (DNA): TGTGCCAGCAGTTTCATAGGCAATCAGCCCCAGCATTTT. This sequence encodes CASSFIGNQPQHF. The rearrangement links TRBV27 to TRBJ1-5; D is undetermined. From germline, CDR1 is MNHEY and CDR2 SMNVEV (reference sequence). V was cut by 3 bases and J by 2 bases, with 5 bases left in between. The CDR3 is made up of 13 amino acids.

This clone has just one count. This CDR3 reads CASSQDRGTSGLSDTQYF. CDR3 coding DNA: TGCGCCAGCAGCCAAGATCGGGGGACTAGTGGTTTGTCAGATACGCAGTATTTT. The genes are TRBV4-1 and TRBJ2-3; 8 nucleotides line up with TRBD2. This CDR3 region has 18 residues. The V gene end was trimmed by 0 bases and the J gene end by 4 bases; junction bases not matched to a gene: 12. From germline, CDR1 is MGHRA and CDR2 YSYEKL.

The chain joins TRBV30 to TRBJ1-5; 7 bases map to TRBD1. Germline values: CDR1 GTSNPN, CDR2 SVGIG (reference sequence). The CDR3 sequence is 15 residues long. The V gene end was trimmed by 4 bases and the J gene end by 4 bases; junction bases not matched to a gene: 10. CDR3 protein: CAWTRRGQLNQPQHF. CDR3 DNA: TGTGCCTGGACCCGAAGGGGACAGTTAAATCAGCCCCAGCATTTT.

The CDR3 sequence is CASSHDTSGSGDEQFF. CDR3 nucleotide sequence: TGCGCCAGCAGCCACGATACTAGCGGGAGTGGCGATGAGCAGTTCTTC. The V and J genes are TRBV5-1 and TRBJ2-1; TRBD2 aligns across 11 bases. V gave up 4 bases and J gave up 8 bases; unmatched junction bases: 11. Germline CDR1 SGHRS, CDR2 YFSETQ. The CDR3 length is 16 residues.

This clone appeared once. V is TRBV15 and J is TRBJ2-7; 8 bases match TRBD2. The trim removed 1 base at V and 4 bases at J, leaving 6 bases unmatched. The CDR3 runs 15 residues. Germline assignment: CDR1 LNHNV and CDR2 YYDKDF (reference sequence). The CDR3 DNA follows: TGTGCCACCAGCAGAGGCAGGCGGGAGGTATACGAGCAGTACTTC. Protein sequence: CATSRGRREVYEQYF.

CDR3 coding DNA: TGCGCCAGCAGCTCGCAGGGGGAGAGCTCCTACAATGAGCAGTTCTTC. Translation gives CASSSQGESSYNEQFF. This rearrangement joins TRBV5-1 to TRBJ2-1; TRBD1 aligns across 7 bases. The V gene's germline CDR1 is SGHRS and CDR2 YFSETQ. V was pared by 3 bases and J by 0 bases, with 6 bases of the junction left unmatched. The CDR3 is 16 amino acids.

This rearrangement joins TRBV28 to TRBJ1-2; TRBD1 matches at 8 bases. CDR1 is MDHEN, CDR2 SYDVKM, per germline. The CDR3 runs to 13 residues. V was pared by 10 bases and J by 5 bases, with 9 bases of the junction left unmatched. This CDR3 reads CAIQYRDRYGYTF. The CDR3 region has the DNA TGTGCCATCCAATACCGGGACAGGTATGGCTACACCTTC.

The chain is built from TRBV28 and TRBJ1-1, with no clear D. Between the trimmed V and J ends, which lost 7 bases and 5 bases, there was a span of 8 bases. CDR1 is MDHEN and CDR2 is SYDVKM in the germline V gene. The CDR3 consists of 11 residues. The CDR3 DNA reads TGTGCCAGCACCTACCAGACTGAAGCTTTCTTT. Translating gives CASTYQTEAFF.

The CDR3 nucleotides are TGTGCCAGCAGCCCGTTGGCTAGCGGGAGACAGGACGAGCAGTACTTC. Translated, it gives CASSPLASGRQDEQYF. The chain employs TRBV9 and TRBJ2-7; 10 nucleotides line up with TRBD2. The CDR3 is made up of 16 amino acids. V was clipped by 4 bases and J by 5 bases; unmatched bases: 12. CDR1 SGDLS and CDR2 YYNGEE come from the germline V gene.

V is TRBV28 and J is TRBJ2-3; no reliable D call. Trimming took 5 bases from V and 1 from J, leaving 10 bases between them. This CDR3 has 14 amino acids. Germline loops: CDR1 MDHEN, CDR2 SYDVKM. CDR3 loop: CASSQPRGTDTQYF. The CDR3, as DNA: TGTGCCAGCAGTCAACCCCGGGGCACAGATACGCAGTATTTT.

V and J are TRBV5-5 and TRBJ2-3; TRBD2 agrees at 12 bases. There are 14 residues in the CDR3. Germline V CDR1 and CDR2: SGHKS, YYEKEE (reference sequence). The ends lost 4 bases at V and 5 bases at J; junction bases unmatched: 2. The CDR3 DNA is TGTGCCAGCAGCAGGGGACTAGCGGGAGATACGCAGTATTTT. Translated: CASSRGLAGDTQYF.

Comments on this clone: Other DNA sequences in this sample translate to the same CDR3. The chain carries TRBV18 and TRBJ2-7, with TRBD1 matching 11 bases. With 3 bases clipped from V and 4 bases from J, the junction kept 5 bases outside the gene matches. Germline values: CDR1 KGHSH, CDR2 LQKENI. CDR3 length equals 15 residues. The CDR3 here is CASSPPGQGGYEQYF. The CDR3 DNA follows: TGTGCCAGCTCACCCCCGGGACAGGGGGGGTACGAGCAGTACTTC.

The rearrangement links TRBV11-2 to TRBJ2-3; 11 bases agree with TRBD2. The trim removed 1 base at V and 6 bases at J, leaving 12 bases unmatched. Per germline, CDR1 SGHAT and CDR2 FQNNGV. The CDR3 covers 18 residues. The CDR3 region is CASSLVITSGRLTDTQYF. CDR3 coding DNA: TGTGCCAGCAGCTTAGTCATCACTAGCGGGAGATTAACTGATACGCAGTATTTT.

Turning to this clone: Other DNA variants within this sample encode the same CDR3. This rearrangement joins TRBV5-1 to TRBJ2-2, with D hard to call. The CDR3 loop spans 15 amino acids. V was trimmed by 0 bases and J by 3 bases, leaving 9 bases between them. Germline lookup yields CDR1 SGHRS and CDR2 YFSETQ. In nucleotides, the CDR3 is TGCGCCAGCAGCTTGGCCTCTGGTTACACCGGGGAGCTGTTTTTT. Its protein product is CASSLASGYTGELFF.

The chain has TRBV7-2 and TRBJ2-1, with a weak D call TRBD1 (7 bases). Trimming removed 5 bases at V and 4 bases at J, with 18 bases between. The CDR3 totals 16 residues. CDR1 and CDR2 from the germline V gene are SGHTA and FQGNSA. For the CDR3, the DNA is TGTGCCAGCAGCCGTCCTGCAGGGGGACTTTACAATGAGCAGTTCTTC. This encodes CASSRPAGGLYNEQFF.

This chain connects TRBV5-1 to TRBJ2-3; weak D call: TRBD1 (6 bases). CDR1 and CDR2 from the germline V gene are SGHRS and YFSETQ. The germline V and J ends were trimmed by 0 bases and 0 bases, with 11 bases remaining between them. This CDR3 spans 16 amino acids. The CDR3 loop is CASSLAQGTSTDTQYF. The CDR3 DNA reads TGCGCCAGCAGCTTGGCGCAGGGGACCAGCACAGATACGCAGTATTTT.

Comment on this clone: This sample also contains other DNA sequences that code for the same CDR3. The J gene is TRBJ1-5, the V gene TRBV30; D remains ambiguous. Germline CDR1 and CDR2: GTSNPN and SVGIG (reference sequence). Trimming took off 0 bases at V and 4 bases at J, with 7 bases between the two ends. This CDR3 spans 13 amino acids. The CDR3 sequence is CAWSVRENQPQHF. CDR3 nucleotides: TGTGCCTGGAGTGTAAGAGAGAATCAGCCCCAGCATTTT.